The 2 T cell receptor beta chains given below trace back to one sample, sequenced in a study of CD8 T cells in Susac syndrome. Random hexamers were used to reverse transcribe roughly 0.45 to 1 ug of RNA. Each CDR3 protein gets one entry after TCRdb re-called the immunoSEQ multiplex PCR reads with MiXCR. The data contain 250,000 or so distinct CDR3 sequences, around 93% of them seen just once; the ten biggest clones take up approximately 0.072%. What was sequenced was CD4+ T cells from PBMCs. Receptor source: a human donor with multiple sclerosis.

V and J are TRBV20-1 and TRBJ1-1; D gene ambiguous. The CDR3 sequence is 14 residues long. The V and J ends lost 0 bases and 0 bases respectively, with 8 bases between them. Germline CDR1 DFQATT, CDR2 SNEGSKA (reference sequence). The CDR3 loop reads CSARDGRMNTEAFF. In DNA, the CDR3 is TGCAGTGCTAGAGATGGGCGGATGAACACTGAAGCTTTCTTT.

V gene TRBV11-3 combines with J gene TRBJ2-7; either TRBD1 or TRBD2 may supply D (5 bases each). Trimming took 6 bases from V and 0 from J, leaving 9 bases between them. Germline CDR1 is SGHNT and CDR2 is YENEEA. The CDR3 length is 13 residues. The CDR3 reads CASRGRSSYEQYV. DNA of the CDR3: TGTGCCAGCAGGGGACGGAGCTCCTACGAGCAGTACGTC.